This T cell receptor beta chain is drawn from a study of response to subunit inactivated influenza vaccine. Findings and limits, study-wide: A suggestion made by the authors is that each seasonal influenza vaccination recruits few new T cells.

The CDR3 has 17 residues. Trimming removed 4 bases from V and 1 base from J, with 20 bases in between. CDR1 SGHRS and CDR2 YFSETQ come from the germline V gene. One entry per CDR3 protein, called by TCRdb with MiXCR from the RT-PCR reads. The table shows around 250,000 distinct CDR3 sequences, with approximately 12% occurring only once. The sample holds many counts of this clonotype. What it recognizes is unknown. The sample was non-naive T cells sorted from PBMCs, taken 14 to 15 days before vaccination. The chain combines TRBV5-1 with TRBJ2-5; a possible D gene is TRBD1 (6 bases). The receptor was isolated from a middle-aged man who received an inactivated influenza vaccine. The CDR3 nucleotides are TGCGCCAGCAGCCCTACGACAGGCTCCCCCTCCCAAGAGACCCAGTACTTC. It is translated as CASSPTTGSPSQETQYF.